These 10 T cell receptor beta chains came from one sample sequenced in a study of regulatory T cells in long-lasting Graves disease. With iRepertoire HTBI primers and Arm-PCR of CDR3 regions, TCR beta libraries were built. TCRdb reprocessed the multiplex PCR reads with MiXCR, giving one entry per CDR3 protein. Among 600,000 to 650,000 distinct CDR3 sequences, 15% to 20% were seen once, and the ten largest hold around 19%. Time point of the sample: newly diagnosed GD, antithyroid drugs for less than 3 months. The TCR library was made from RNA extracted from PBMCs. In addition, the sample was reused for a study of T cells in Graves' hyperthyroidism and ophthalmopathy.

The material sequenced was peripheral blood mononuclear cells (PBMCs), taken at new diagnosis, from a patient treated with antithyroid drugs. These TCRs come from a woman under 40 with Graves disease.

Concerning this clonotype itself: Sequence at one end of the junction differs from germline and may be a read error. The chain uses TRBV11-3 and TRBJ2-1, with 9 bases lining up with TRBD1. Germline values: CDR1 SGHNT, CDR2 YENEEA. This CDR3 contains 16 residues. The CDR3 nucleotides read TGTGCCAGCAGCTACGGGACAGGGTTATCGGCCGATGAGCAGCTCTTC. Residues: CASSYGTGLSADEQLF.

The chain uses TRBV18 and TRBJ2-3; D is perhaps TRBD2 (6 bases). This CDR3 comprises 17 residues. V was pared by 1 base and J by 3 bases, with 17 bases between. CDR1 and CDR2 from the germline V gene are KGHSH and LQKENI. The CDR3 loop reads CASSPRITGAGTDTQYF. The CDR3 DNA follows: TGTGCCAGCTCACCACGAATTACGGGAGCTGGGACAGATACGCAGTATTTT.

The gene calls are TRBV15 and TRBJ1-6; D perhaps matches TRBD1 (6 bases). The ends were cut back, 0 bases at V and 10 bases at J, with 13 bases in the middle. The CDR3 covers 15 residues. Germline V lookup: CDR1 LNHNV, CDR2 YYDKDF (reference sequence). The CDR3 protein is CATSRDQGNWSPLHF. The CDR3 nucleotides read TGTGCCACCAGCAGAGATCAGGGGAATTGGTCACCCCTCCACTTT.

This clonotype was seen many times. This chain joins TRBV10-3 and TRBJ2-2, with TRBD1 as a possible D gene (7 bases). CDR1 and CDR2 from the germline V gene are ENHRY and SYGVKD. V lost 8 bases, J lost 0 bases, and 13 bases lay in between. This CDR3 contains 15 residues. CDR3 sequence reads: CAIRGTVSNTGELFF. The CDR3 DNA reads as TGTGCCATCCGGGGGACAGTATCGAACACCGGGGAGCTGTTTTTT.

The chain couples TRBV5-4 to TRBJ1-2; no reliable D call. Germline V gene sequence: CDR1 SGHNT, CDR2 YYREEE (reference sequence). Between the trimmed V and J ends, which lost 0 bases and 6 bases, there was a span of 12 bases. The CDR3 spans 14 residues. The CDR3 sequence: CASSLEGYLNGYTF. Written as DNA, the CDR3 is TGTGCCAGCAGCTTGGAGGGCTACCTCAATGGCTACACCTTC. Full variable domain (remainder filled in from reference TRBV5-4 and TRBJ1-2): ETGVTQSPTHLIKTRGQQVTLRCSSQSGHNTVSWYQQALGQGPQFIFQYYREEENGRGNFPPRFSGLQFPNYSSELNVNALELDDSALYLCASSLEGYLNGYTFGSGTRLTVV.

This clonotype has a count of ten or more. This chain's CDR3 is CASSFIWVESRGEAFF. The CDR3 nucleotides read TGTGCCAGCAGTTTTATTTGGGTAGAGTCTCGGGGTGAAGCTTTCTTT. The chain carries TRBV28 and TRBJ1-1; D is unclear. CDR3 length equals 16 residues. Germline CDR1 is MDHEN and CDR2 is SYDVKM. V dropped 3 bases and J dropped 7 bases, with 21 bases sitting between them.

This clonotype was detected only a few times. CDR3 in DNA: TGTGCCAGCAGCGTAGAGTTAGCGGGGATCCCCTACAATGAGCAGTTCTTC. Translated: CASSVELAGIPYNEQFF. The chain carries TRBV9 and TRBJ2-1; 8 nucleotides agree with TRBD2. This CDR3 comprises 17 residues. V shed 0 bases and J 2 bases; nucleotides not matched to a gene: 7. Germline V gene data show CDR1 as SGDLS and CDR2 as YYNGEE.

In its sample, this clonotype was seen many times. The gene calls are TRBV2 and TRBJ1-5; D unresolved. The CDR3 consists of 15 residues. Germline V lookup: CDR1 SNHLY, CDR2 FYNNEI. V was shortened by 6 bases and J by 1 base, with 13 bases between the two germline ends. DNA for the CDR3: TGTGCCAGCAGCGAGGTGTACCGCAGCAATCAGCCCCAGCATTTT. The encoded protein is CASSEVYRSNQPQHF.

This clonotype was observed at least ten times. The chain couples TRBV28 to TRBJ2-3, with D possibly matching TRBD2 (6 bases). Germline V gene data show CDR1 as MDHEN and CDR2 as SYDVKM. CDR3 length: 14 residues. V was clipped by 6 bases and J by 6 bases, with 16 bases between them. The CDR3 DNA reads TGTGCCAGCAGCTCGGGACCGGCGGGGGATACGCAGTATTTT. Amino acid sequence: CASSSGPAGDTQYF.

Remarks on this clonotype: The CDR3 does not close with the conserved phenylalanine or tryptophan, likely indicating a read error. The rearrangement joins TRBV5-1 to TRBJ1-1, with D tentatively TRBD1 (6 bases). CDR1 is SGHRS and CDR2 is YFSETQ in the germline V gene. The CDR3 is 13 amino acids. The germline V and J ends were trimmed by 4 bases and 4 bases, with 11 bases remaining between them. CDR3 sequence reads: CASSPTGFTEAFS. The CDR3 DNA reads as TGCGCCAGCAGCCCTACAGGGTTCACTGAAGCTTTCTCT.